The 11 T cell receptor beta chains reported below all come from one sample, sequenced in a study of T cell changes during pregnancy in multiple sclerosis. Sequencing used immunoSEQ multiplex PCR; TCRdb keeps in-frame clones, though not all of them. The profile shows some 57,000 clones, over 80% of them singletons. This material consisted of CD4+ T cells from peripheral blood mononuclear cells, taken in the first trimester of pregnancy. All receptors derive from a female donor with multiple sclerosis, enrolled in a pregnancy study.

This chain joins TRBV5-8 and TRBJ1-2; 11 bases align to TRBD1. CDR3 size: 13 residues. V lost 3 bases, J lost 7 bases, and 2 bases stayed unmatched. Germline V gene lookup returns CDR1 SGHTS and CDR2 YDEGEE. DNA of the CDR3: TGTGCCAGCAGCTGGGGGACAGGGGGTGGCTACACCTTC. Its protein is CASSWGTGGGYTF. Complete variable domain (other parts from reference TRBV5-8 and TRBJ1-2): EAGVTQSPTHLIKTRGQQATLRCSPISGHTSVYWYQQALGLGLQFLLWYDEGEERNRGNFPPRFSGRQFPNYSSELNVNALELEDSALYLCASSWGTGGGYTFGSGTRLTVV.

The chain uses TRBV11-1 and TRBJ2-7; 10 bases are shared with TRBD1. This CDR3 has 16 residues. Trimming cost V 4 bases and J 4 bases; bases outside gene matches: 10. Germline V CDR1 and CDR2: SGHAT, FQDESV (reference sequence). This CDR3 is CASSSSSGTGVYEQYF. The CDR3 nucleotides are TGTGCCAGCAGCTCATCCTCCGGGACAGGGGTGTACGAGCAGTACTTC. The variable domain in full, with the rest retrieved from reference TRBV11-1 and TRBJ2-7, is EAEVAQSPRYKITEKSQAVAFWCDPISGHATLYWYRQILGQGPELLVQFQDESVVDDSQLPKDRFSAERLKGVDSTLKIQPAELGDSAMYLCASSSSSGTGVYEQYFGPGTRLTVT.

The rearrangement joins TRBV6-5 to TRBJ2-1; 8 nucleotides line up with TRBD1. CDR3 length: 15 amino acids. CDR1 and CDR2 from the germline V gene are MNHEY and SVGAGI. The ends lost 5 bases at V and 5 bases at J; junction bases unmatched: 8. This CDR3 reads CASSRSGTGNNEQFF. The CDR3 DNA reads TGTGCCAGCAGTCGATCCGGGACAGGAAACAATGAGCAGTTCTTC.

The rearrangement uses TRBV5-1 and TRBJ1-3; TRBD1 matches 9 bases. The CDR3 runs to 15 residues. Germline assignment: CDR1 SGHRS and CDR2 YFSETQ. Trimming at V came to 3 bases and at J to 0 bases, leaving 1 base not matched to a gene. Written as DNA, the CDR3 is TGCGCCAGCAGCTGGGGACAGGGCTCTGGAAACACCATATATTTT. This codes for CASSWGQGSGNTIYF.

J is TRBJ2-7 and V is TRBV18, with D possibly being TRBD1 (5 bases). The CDR3 is made up of 14 amino acids. Trimming left V 4 bases short and J 5 bases short, with 15 bases between. Germline CDR1 and CDR2: KGHSH and LQKENI. CDR3 region: CASSRSRDRDEQYF. As DNA, the CDR3 is TGTGCCAGCTCACGTAGCAGGGATCGCGACGAGCAGTACTTC.

The chain combines TRBV6-5 with TRBJ1-2; 7 bases match TRBD1. Germline V CDR1 and CDR2: MNHEY, SVGAGI. The CDR3 contains 13 residues. Trimming took 4 bases from V and 4 from J; bases not matched to a gene: 3. The chain's CDR3 is CASSWDRVYGYTF. CDR3 in DNA: TGTGCCAGCAGTTGGGACAGAGTCTATGGCTACACCTTC.

The rearrangement links TRBV5-4 to TRBJ2-2; possible D gene TRBD2, 6 bases. CDR3 length: 16 residues. Germline assignment: CDR1 SGHNT and CDR2 YYREEE (reference sequence). V dropped 0 bases and J dropped 7 bases, with 16 bases sitting between them. The CDR3 sequence: CASSLGPGLPHGELFF. The CDR3 DNA follows: TGTGCCAGCAGCTTGGGCCCGGGACTCCCCCACGGGGAGCTGTTTTTT.

CDR3 in DNA: TGTGCCAGCAGCTCAGGGACTAGCGTGCACGAGCAGTACTTC. This codes for CASSSGTSVHEQYF. J is TRBJ2-7 and V is TRBV7-2, with TRBD2 identical over 10 bases. Germline CDR1 reads SGHTA; CDR2 reads FQGNSA. The ends lost 4 bases at V and 5 bases at J; junction bases unmatched: 5. This CDR3 has 14 amino acids.

The chain uses TRBV19 and TRBJ1-4; maybe TRBD1 (5 bases). The CDR3 is 15 residues long. Germline V gives CDR1 LNHDA, CDR2 SQIVND (reference sequence). The V gene lost 6 bases and the J gene lost 6 bases, with 17 bases spanning the gap. DNA of the CDR3: TGTGCCAGTAGCCAGCACTCCGGAGGGGATGAAAAACTGTTTTTT. It specifies CASSQHSGGDEKLFF. The full variable domain, with the rest looked up from reference TRBV19 and TRBJ1-4, is DGGITQSPKYLFRKEGQNVTLSCEQNLNHDAMYWYRQDPGQGLRLIYYSQIVNDFQKGDIAEGYSVSREKKESFPLTVTSAQKNPTAFYLCASSQHSGGDEKLFFGSGTQLSVL.

The V gene is TRBV4-1, the J gene TRBJ2-5, with 9 bases identical to TRBD2. Germline CDR1 reads MGHRA; CDR2 reads YSYEKL. V lost 0 bases to trimming and J lost 5 bases; unmatched junction nucleotides: 7. CDR3 length: 16 amino acids. Written as DNA, the CDR3 is TGCGCCAGCAGCCAAGATCTCGGACTAGCGTCGGAGACCCAGTACTTC. Protein product: CASSQDLGLASETQYF.

This chain joins TRBV9 and TRBJ1-6, with D perhaps matching TRBD1 (6 bases). Germline V lookup: CDR1 SGDLS, CDR2 YYNGEE. The V gene lost 1 base and the J gene lost 8 bases, with 10 bases spanning the gap. This CDR3 comprises 14 residues. The CDR3 DNA follows: TGTGCCAGCAGCGTACTAGGGGGGGATTCACCCCTCCACTTT. Protein product: CASSVLGGDSPLHF.